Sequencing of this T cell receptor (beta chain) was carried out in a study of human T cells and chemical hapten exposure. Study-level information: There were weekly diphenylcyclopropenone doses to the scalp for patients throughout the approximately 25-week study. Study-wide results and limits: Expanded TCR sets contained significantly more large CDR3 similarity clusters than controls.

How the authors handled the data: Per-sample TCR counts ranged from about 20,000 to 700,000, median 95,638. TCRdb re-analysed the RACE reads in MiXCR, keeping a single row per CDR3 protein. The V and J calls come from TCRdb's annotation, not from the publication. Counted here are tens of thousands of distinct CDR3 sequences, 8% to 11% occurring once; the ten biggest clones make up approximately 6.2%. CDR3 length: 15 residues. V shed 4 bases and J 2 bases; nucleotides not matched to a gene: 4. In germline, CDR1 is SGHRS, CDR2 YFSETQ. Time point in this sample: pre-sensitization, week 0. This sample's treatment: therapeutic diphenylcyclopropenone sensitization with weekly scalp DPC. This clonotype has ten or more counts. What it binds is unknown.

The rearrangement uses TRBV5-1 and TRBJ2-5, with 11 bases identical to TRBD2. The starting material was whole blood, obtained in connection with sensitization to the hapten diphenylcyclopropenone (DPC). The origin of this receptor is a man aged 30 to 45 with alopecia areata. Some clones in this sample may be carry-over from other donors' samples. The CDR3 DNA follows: TGCGCCAGCAGCCTGGGGACTAGCGGTCAAGAGACCCAGTACTTC. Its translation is CASSLGTSGQETQYF.